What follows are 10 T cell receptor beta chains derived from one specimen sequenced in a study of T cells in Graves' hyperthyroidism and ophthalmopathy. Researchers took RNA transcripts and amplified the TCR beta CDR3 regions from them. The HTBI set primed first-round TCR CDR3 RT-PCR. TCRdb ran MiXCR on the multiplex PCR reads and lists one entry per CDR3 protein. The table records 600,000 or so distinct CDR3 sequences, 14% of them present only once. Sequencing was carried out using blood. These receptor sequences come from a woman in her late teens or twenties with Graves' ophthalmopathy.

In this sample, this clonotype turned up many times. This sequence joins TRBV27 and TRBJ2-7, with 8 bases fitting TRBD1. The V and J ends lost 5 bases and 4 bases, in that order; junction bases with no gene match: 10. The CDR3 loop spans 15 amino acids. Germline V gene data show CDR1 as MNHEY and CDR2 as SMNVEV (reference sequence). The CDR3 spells CASSTDRGWSYEQYF. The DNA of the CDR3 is TGTGCCAGCAGTACCGACAGGGGTTGGTCATACGAGCAGTACTTC.

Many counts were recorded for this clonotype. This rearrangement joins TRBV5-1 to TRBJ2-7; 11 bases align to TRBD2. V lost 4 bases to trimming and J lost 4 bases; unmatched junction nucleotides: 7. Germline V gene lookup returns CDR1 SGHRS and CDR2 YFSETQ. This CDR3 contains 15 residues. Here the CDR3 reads CASSQGGLAVYEQYF. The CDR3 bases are TGCGCCAGCAGCCAGGGGGGACTAGCGGTTTACGAGCAGTACTTC.

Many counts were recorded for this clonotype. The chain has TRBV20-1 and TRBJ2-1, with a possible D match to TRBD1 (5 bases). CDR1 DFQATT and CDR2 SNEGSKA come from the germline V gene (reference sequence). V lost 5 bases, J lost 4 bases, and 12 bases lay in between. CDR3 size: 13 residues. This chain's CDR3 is CSAAPRGYNEQFF. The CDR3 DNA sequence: TGCAGTGCTGCCCCTAGGGGATACAATGAGCAGTTCTTC.

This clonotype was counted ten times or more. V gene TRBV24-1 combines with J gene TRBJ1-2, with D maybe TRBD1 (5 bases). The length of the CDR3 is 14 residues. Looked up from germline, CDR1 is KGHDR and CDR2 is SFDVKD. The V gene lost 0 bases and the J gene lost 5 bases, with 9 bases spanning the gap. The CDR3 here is CATSDLAGGYGYTF. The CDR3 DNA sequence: TGTGCCACCAGTGATTTGGCCGGGGGGTATGGCTACACCTTC.

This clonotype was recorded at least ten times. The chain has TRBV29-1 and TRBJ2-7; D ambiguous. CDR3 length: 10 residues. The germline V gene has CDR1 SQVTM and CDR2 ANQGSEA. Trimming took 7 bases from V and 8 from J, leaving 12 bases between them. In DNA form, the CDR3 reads TGCAGCGCCTTCGGCGGTAAGCAGTACTTC. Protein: CSAFGGKQYF.

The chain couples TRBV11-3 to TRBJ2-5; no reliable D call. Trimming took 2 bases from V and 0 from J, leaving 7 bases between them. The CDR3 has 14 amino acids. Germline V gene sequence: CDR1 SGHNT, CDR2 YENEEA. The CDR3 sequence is CASSLKAYQETQYF. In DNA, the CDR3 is TGTGCCAGCAGCTTAAAAGCGTACCAAGAGACCCAGTACTTC.

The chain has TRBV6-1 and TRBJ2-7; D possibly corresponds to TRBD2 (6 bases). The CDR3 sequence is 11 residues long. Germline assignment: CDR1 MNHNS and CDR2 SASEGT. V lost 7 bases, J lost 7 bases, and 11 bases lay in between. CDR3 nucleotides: TGTGCCAGCATAAGGGCGGGAGAGCAGTACTTC. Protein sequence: CASIRAGEQYF.

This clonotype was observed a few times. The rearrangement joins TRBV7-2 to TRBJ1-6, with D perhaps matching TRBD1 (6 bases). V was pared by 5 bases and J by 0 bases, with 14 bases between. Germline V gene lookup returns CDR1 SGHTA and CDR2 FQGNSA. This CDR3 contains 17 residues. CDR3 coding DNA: TGTGCCAGCAGCCCTGAACGGGGGCGCTCCTATAATTCACCCCTCCACTTT. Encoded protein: CASSPERGRSYNSPLHF. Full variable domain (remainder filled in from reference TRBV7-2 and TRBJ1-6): GAGVSQSPSNKVTEKGKDVELRCDPISGHTALYWYRQSLGQGLEFLIYFQGNSAPDKSGLPSDRFSAERTGGSVSTLTIQRTQQEDSAVYLCASSPERGRSYNSPLHFGNGTRLTVT.

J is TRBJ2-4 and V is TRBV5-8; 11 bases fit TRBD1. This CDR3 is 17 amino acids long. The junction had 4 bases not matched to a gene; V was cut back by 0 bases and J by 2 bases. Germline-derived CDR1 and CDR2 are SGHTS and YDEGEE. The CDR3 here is CASSLEGTGGSKNIQYF. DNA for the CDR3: TGTGCCAGCAGCTTGGAGGGGACAGGGGGGTCCAAAAACATTCAGTACTTC.

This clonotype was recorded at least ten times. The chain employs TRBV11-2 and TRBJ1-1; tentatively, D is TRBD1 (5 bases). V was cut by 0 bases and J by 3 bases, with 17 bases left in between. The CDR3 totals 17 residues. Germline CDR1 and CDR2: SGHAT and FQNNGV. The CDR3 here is CASSLDAARVGDTEAFF. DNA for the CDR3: TGTGCCAGCAGCTTAGATGCGGCCAGGGTAGGGGACACTGAAGCTTTCTTT.